The present TCR beta chain was sequenced within a study of blood T cell repertoires in COVID-19. Across the whole study: The study drew acute and convalescent COVID-19 samples from the United States, Italy and Spain. Sources were T cells, B-cell-depleted T cells, or PBMCs; the material itself was cDNA or gDNA.

Authors' data handling: The authors estimated nucleated cell counts from reference gene primer amplification. Clones were sequenced by immunoSEQ multiplex PCR, and TCRdb holds only the in-frame ones, with some missing. For V, J and clone size, that table is used; D and trimming come from the DNA. Counted here are 210,000 or so clones, 70% to 90% occurring once; the ten biggest clones make up about 10%. There are 15 residues in the CDR3. Germline lookup yields CDR1 LGHDT and CDR2 YNNKEL (reference sequence). V gave up 0 bases and J gave up 7 bases, with 15 bases separating them. This clonotype was obtained from an elderly woman with acute or convalescent COVID-19. The sequenced sample was peripheral blood. This chain links TRBV3-1 (or the pseudogene TRBV3-2) with TRBJ1-2; D unresolved. The CDR3 bases are TGTGCCAGCAGCCAAGACCTGGTCCACGTCGGTGGCTACACCTTC. Residues: CASSQDLVHVGGYTF.